These T cell receptor beta chains were read from a single sample in a study of radiation and T cells in renal cell carcinoma. Some clones are missing from TCRdb's copy, which holds only in-frame ones; the method was immunoSEQ multiplex PCR. The table lists about 130,000 clones, 88% of them singletons. Sequenced here: blood, sampled from a patient whose treatment included radiotherapy and nephrectomy. Receptors originate from a woman in her 70s with renal cell carcinoma. CDR3s include the opening cysteine and the closing phenylalanine or tryptophan. The D gene is left open where the match is weak. Part of the rows lack a size; the others show once, few, many or a class for expanded clones.

D gene: -
V gene: TRBV30
clone size: -
J gene: TRBJ1-2
CDR3 DNA: TGTGCCTGGAGTGTCCCGAAGGGGGACTATGGCTACACCTTC
CDR3 protein: CAWSVPKGDYGYTF

D gene: TRBD1
V gene: TRBV5-8
clone size: once
J gene: TRBJ1-3
CDR3 DNA: TGTGCCAGCAGCGTTGACAGGGCCCACTCTGGAAACACCATATATTTT
CDR3 protein: CASSVDRAHSGNTIYF

D gene: TRBD2
V gene: TRBV5-1
clone size: -
J gene: TRBJ2-5
CDR3 DNA: TGCGCCAGCAGCTTGCAGCGGGGGACCGAACAAGAGACCCAGTACTTC
CDR3 protein: CASSLQRGTEQETQYF

D gene: TRBD1
V gene: TRBV11-3
clone size: -
J gene: TRBJ2-1
CDR3 DNA: TGTGCCAGCAGCTTAGCCGGGACAGGAGGAAATGAGCAGTTCTTC
CDR3 protein: CASSLAGTGGNEQFF

D gene: -
V gene: TRBV19
clone size: -
J gene: TRBJ1-1
CDR3 DNA: TGTGCCAGTAGCCCGACAGCGACTGAAGCTTTCTTT
CDR3 protein: CASSPTATEAFF

D gene: TRBD1
V gene: TRBV7-6
clone size: -
J gene: TRBJ2-5
CDR3 DNA: TGTGCCAGCAGCTTAGTCCAGGGGGATGAGACCCAGTACTTC
CDR3 protein: CASSLVQGDETQYF

D gene: TRBD1
V gene: TRBV5-1
clone size: -
J gene: TRBJ2-1
CDR3 DNA: TGCGCCAGCAGCCAAGGGACAGGACCATTTTACAATGAGCAGTTCTTC
CDR3 protein: CASSQGTGPFYNEQFF

D gene: TRBD1
V gene: TRBV5-1
clone size: -
J gene: TRBJ2-3
CDR3 DNA: TGCGCCAGCAGCAGAACCGGGACAGGGGTTAGCACAGATACGCAGTATTTT
CDR3 protein: CASSRTGTGVSTDTQYF

D gene: TRBD1
V gene: TRBV6-1
clone size: -
J gene: TRBJ1-5
CDR3 DNA: TGTGCCAGCAGTGAAGGGGACAGGGGGAAGGAGATTCAGCCCCAGCATTTT
CDR3 protein: CASSEGDRGKEIQPQHF

D gene: -
V gene: TRBV5-4
clone size: -
J gene: TRBJ2-7
CDR3 DNA: TGTGCCAGCCACCCGCAGGGATCCGACGAGCAGTACTTC
CDR3 protein: CASHPQGSDEQYF

D gene: -
V gene: TRBV2
clone size: -
J gene: TRBJ1-1
CDR3 DNA: TGTGCCAGCAGTGGGCCTGGGGCAAACACTGAAGCTTTCTTT
CDR3 protein: CASSGPGANTEAFF

D gene: -
V gene: TRBV15
clone size: few
J gene: TRBJ1-5
CDR3 DNA: TGTGCCACCAGCAGAGATTTTCGAGGGGTGAAGCAGCCCCAGCATTTT
CDR3 protein: CATSRDFRGVKQPQHF

D gene: TRBD1
V gene: TRBV7-2
clone size: -
J gene: TRBJ1-1
CDR3 DNA: TGTGCCAGCAGCTCAACAGGGGGCACCGCTGAAGCTTTCTTT
CDR3 protein: CASSSTGGTAEAFF

D gene: -
V gene: TRBV4-3
clone size: -
J gene: TRBJ1-2
CDR3 DNA: TGCGCCAGCAGCCAGTCTTTTGCGACTAACTATGGCTACACCTTC
CDR3 protein: CASSQSFATNYGYTF

D gene: -
V gene: TRBV6-5
clone size: -
J gene: TRBJ1-1
CDR3 DNA: TGTGCCAGCAGACTTACCGGGGGCCAGGGGGCTTTCTTT
CDR3 protein: CASRLTGGQGAFF

D gene: TRBD1
V gene: TRBV7-9
clone size: -
J gene: TRBJ2-3
CDR3 DNA: TGTGCCAGCAGCCCGGGACAGTACACAGATACGCAGTATTTT
CDR3 protein: CASSPGQYTDTQYF

D gene: -
V gene: TRBV29-1
clone size: -
J gene: TRBJ2-7
CDR3 DNA: TGCAGCGTTGAACTGGGTTATGAGCAGTACTTC
CDR3 protein: CSVELGYEQYF

D gene: -
V gene: TRBV28
clone size: -
J gene: TRBJ1-6
CDR3 DNA: TGTGCCAGCAGTTGGTCCGGAGGTTCCCAGGCAATAAATTCACCCCTCCACTTT
CDR3 protein: CASSWSGGSQAINSPLHF

D gene: TRBD2
V gene: TRBV30
clone size: -
J gene: TRBJ2-3
CDR3 DNA: TGTGCCTGGAGTGTTGCAGGGCTAGCGGGGGGGCGTTACACAGATACGCAGTATTTT
CDR3 protein: CAWSVAGLAGGRYTDTQYF

D gene: -
V gene: TRBV6-5
clone size: -
J gene: TRBJ2-7
CDR3 DNA: TGTGCCAGCACGACCAAAAGGCCTCCTTACGAGCAGTACTTC
CDR3 protein: CASTTKRPPYEQYF